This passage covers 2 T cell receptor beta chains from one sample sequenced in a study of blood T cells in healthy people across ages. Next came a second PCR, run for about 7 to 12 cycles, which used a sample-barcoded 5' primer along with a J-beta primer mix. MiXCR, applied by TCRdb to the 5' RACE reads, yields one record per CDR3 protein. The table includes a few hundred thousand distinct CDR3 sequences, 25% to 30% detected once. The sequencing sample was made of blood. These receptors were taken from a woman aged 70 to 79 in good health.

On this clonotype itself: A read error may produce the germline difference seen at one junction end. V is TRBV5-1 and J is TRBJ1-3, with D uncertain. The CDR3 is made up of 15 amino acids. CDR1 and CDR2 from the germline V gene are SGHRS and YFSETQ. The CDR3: CASSLGSASGDTIYF. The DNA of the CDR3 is TGCGCCAGCAGCTTGGGGTCGGCCTCTGGAGACACCATATATTTT.

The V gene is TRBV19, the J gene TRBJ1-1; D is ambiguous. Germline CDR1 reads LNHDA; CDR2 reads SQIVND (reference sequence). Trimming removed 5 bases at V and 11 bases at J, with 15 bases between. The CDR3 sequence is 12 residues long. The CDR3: CASSPLGRGAFF. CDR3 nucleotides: TGTGCCAGTAGTCCCTTAGGCCGTGGGGCTTTCTTT.